This TCR beta chain was found in a study of cytomegalovirus exposure and HLA in healthy donors. About the study: Tens of millions of unique TCRs from HLA-typed donors were held in an early release of data.

V lost 1 base, J lost 9 bases, and 9 bases stayed unmatched. The V gene's germline CDR1 is SGHRS and CDR2 YFSETQ. This CDR3 is built from 15 residues. The PCR made use of 60 Vbeta and 13 Jbeta primers. Profiling relied on immunoSEQ multiplex PCR, and the TCRdb table lists in-frame clones only, not all of them. Across some 53,000 clones, the top ten clones capture 9% to 15% of the sample. Findings of the study overall: Trimming of TCR beta V- and J-genes showed a link, identified in a later analysis, to a missense DCLRE1C variant. In a later analysis, DRB1 alleles had the most associated TCRs; HLA-C alleles the fewest. Another analysis was done later, and it associated approximately 17,000 TCR beta sequences with HLA alleles at 0.05 false discovery rate.

In regard to this clone: Its antigen is not known.

The chain combines TRBV5-1 with TRBJ2-1, with TRBD1 identical over 8 bases. The sample was PBMCs. This clonotype was sampled from a woman aged 55-69 years in good health and CMV-seropositive. CDR3 sequence (DNA): TGCGCCAGCAGCTTGTCAGGGGGCGCCCTCGGTGAGCAGTTCTTC. It translates to CASSLSGGALGEQFF.